This TCR beta chain derives from a study of a mutant IDH1 vaccine in newly diagnosed glioma (dated by TCRdb to the early 2020s). A note on the overall study: Across visits V03 through V10, patients got a total of eight vaccinations, given in weeks 1, 3, 5, 7, 11, 15, 19 and 23. Vaccination was initiated 4-6 weeks after radiotherapy alone, or concurrently with temozolomide cycles in the chemotherapy-containing groups. Of the 30 or so patients who were treated, around 62% were male and about 40% were female, and the mean age was about 40 years. Before enrollment, most patients had been given radiochemotherapy with temozolomide as standard therapy, while the rest had received either radiotherapy alone or temozolomide alone. Peripheral blood was collected at six visits: V03 (baseline), V05, V07, V10, V12 and V13. Longitudinal TCRB deep sequencing was done for some 25 treated patients, wherever samples were available for exploratory analyses.

For this clone: This clone's antigen is unknown. Nothing much larger sits one base from this clone, and base qualities are not available.

The method behind the library was the immunoSEQ multiplex PCR assay. Rearranged TCR beta chain sequences were amplified with the hsTCRB Kit following the manufacturer's protocol. Sequencing of TCRB libraries was carried out on an Illumina MiSeq. The authors processed their data as follows. The proprietary platform of the kit vendor was used for demultiplexing, trimming and gene mapping. Drawn from immuneACCESS, this table holds only the in-frame rearrangements with V and J called that TCRdb kept. Clones are partly lost; checked studies trace under half to an unresolved V gene and leave the rest unexplained. The V and J calls and clone size are taken from that table; D and trimming were inferred from the DNA. Within this sample are about 110,000 clones, with almost 90% of them counted one time only. The top ten clonotypes cover around 0.61% of the sample. According to the study, the label for this sample's time point signals: week 11, during vaccination. A 20-mer mutant IDH1 peptide at 300 micrograms in Montanide made up each vaccine dose, which was injected subcutaneously together with topical imiquimod. All donors had newly diagnosed IDH1-mutant astrocytomas of WHO grade 3 or 4 that showed loss of nuclear ATRX. The samples were drawn from NOA16, a multicentre, single-arm, open-label phase I trial in Germany that tested a mutant IDH1 peptide vaccine in humans for the first time. Genomic DNA for TCRB sequencing was extracted from EDTA blood using the DNeasy Blood and Tissue Kit.

Overall study outcomes, separate from this receptor: Availability determined which PBMC samples were chosen for TCRB deep sequencing. Pseudoprogression appeared unrelated to alterations in the top peripheral T cell clonotypes detected by TCRB sequencing. Immune responses induced by the vaccine were seen in approximately 93% of patients across multiple MHC alleles. According to the authors, sample limitations meant that analyses of patient blood samples could not be reproduced.

Reading the germline V gene gives CDR1 MDHEN and CDR2 SYDVKM. The CDR3 runs 15 amino acids, cysteine and phenylalanine included. Of the read, only the CDR3 DNA is kept; its 45 bases are in frame from base 1. V is pared back by 2 bases and J by 2 bases, with 12 bases lying between the germline termini. The rearranged chain carries TRBV28 and TRBJ1-1, and the D gene may be TRBD1, 6 bases matching. Here the sequenced sample was PBMCs, taken from a glioma patient whose treatment included an IDH1 peptide vaccine. This TCR was sampled from a woman between 45 and 65 years old with glioma. The CDR3 protein: CASSLGGGANTEAFF. The base sequence is TGTGCCAGCAGTTTAGGGGGGGGCGCAAACACTGAAGCTTTCTTT.